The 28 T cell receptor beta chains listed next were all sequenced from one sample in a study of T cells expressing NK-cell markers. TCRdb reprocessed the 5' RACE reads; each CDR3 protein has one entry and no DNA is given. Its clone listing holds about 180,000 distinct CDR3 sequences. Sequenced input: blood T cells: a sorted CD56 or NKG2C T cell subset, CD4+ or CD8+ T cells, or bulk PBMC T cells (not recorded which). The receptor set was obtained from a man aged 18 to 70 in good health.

The CDR3 loop is CASSLVGQGVGQPQHF. V usage is TRBV7-9 and J usage is TRBJ1-5; TCRdb picks TRBD1, but there is no DNA to check that call. CDR3 length: 16 residues. Germline values: CDR1 SEHNR, CDR2 FQNEAQ (reference sequence).

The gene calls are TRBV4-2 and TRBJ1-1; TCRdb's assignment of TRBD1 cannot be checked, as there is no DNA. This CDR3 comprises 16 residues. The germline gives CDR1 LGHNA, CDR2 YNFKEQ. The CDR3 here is CASSQARGYTGTEAFF.

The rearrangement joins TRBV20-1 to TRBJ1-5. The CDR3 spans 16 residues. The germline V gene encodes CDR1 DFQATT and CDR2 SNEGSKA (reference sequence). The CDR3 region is CSARDFKGQRGQPQHF.

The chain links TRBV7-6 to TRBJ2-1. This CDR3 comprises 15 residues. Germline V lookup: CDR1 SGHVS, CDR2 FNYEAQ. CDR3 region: CASSPGIGAYNEQFF.

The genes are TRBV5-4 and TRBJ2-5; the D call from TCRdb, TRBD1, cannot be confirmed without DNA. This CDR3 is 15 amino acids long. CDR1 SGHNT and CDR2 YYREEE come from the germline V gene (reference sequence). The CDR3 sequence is CASSHKGQGPETQYF.

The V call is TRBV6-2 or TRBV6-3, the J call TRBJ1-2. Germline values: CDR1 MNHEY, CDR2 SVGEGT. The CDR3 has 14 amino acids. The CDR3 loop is CASTALGLRYGYTF.

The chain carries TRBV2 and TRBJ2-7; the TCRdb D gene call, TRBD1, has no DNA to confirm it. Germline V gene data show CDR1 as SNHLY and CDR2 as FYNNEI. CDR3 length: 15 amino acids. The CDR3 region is CASTDGRGFTYEQYF.

This CDR3 is CATSRDEETYGYTF. This chain uses TRBV15 with TRBJ1-2. CDR1 is LNHNV, CDR2 YYDKDF, per germline (reference sequence). The CDR3 length is 14 residues.

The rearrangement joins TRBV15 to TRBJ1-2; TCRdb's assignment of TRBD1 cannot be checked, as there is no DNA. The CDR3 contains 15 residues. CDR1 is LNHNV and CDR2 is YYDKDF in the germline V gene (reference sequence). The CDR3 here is CATSRDWGDPGGYTF.

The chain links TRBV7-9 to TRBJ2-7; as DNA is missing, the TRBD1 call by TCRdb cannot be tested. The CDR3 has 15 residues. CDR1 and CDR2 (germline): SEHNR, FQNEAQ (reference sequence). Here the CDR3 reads CASSETDRGTYEQYF.

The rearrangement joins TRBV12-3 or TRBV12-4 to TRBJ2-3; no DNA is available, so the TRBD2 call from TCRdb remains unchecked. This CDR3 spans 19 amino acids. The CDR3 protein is CASSLRLAGGLYGTDTQYF.

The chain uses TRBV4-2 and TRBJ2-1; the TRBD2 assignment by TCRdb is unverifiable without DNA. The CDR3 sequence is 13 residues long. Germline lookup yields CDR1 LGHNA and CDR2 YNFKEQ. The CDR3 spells CASRGLDNNEQFF.

CDR3: CASSLSSSWSYEQYF. J is TRBJ2-7 and V is TRBV5-1; TCRdb reports TRBD2, a call that lacks DNA to check it against. In germline, CDR1 is SGHRS, CDR2 YFSETQ. This CDR3 spans 15 amino acids.

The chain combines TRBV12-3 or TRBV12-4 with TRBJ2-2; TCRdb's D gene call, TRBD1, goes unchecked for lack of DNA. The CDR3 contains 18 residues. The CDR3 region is CASSPPNRRPGNTGELFF.

CDR3 residues: CASSPRLAQGNEQFF. The chain uses TRBV7-9 and TRBJ2-1; there is no DNA to check the TCRdb D call of TRBD2. The V gene's germline CDR1 is SEHNR and CDR2 FQNEAQ (reference sequence). The CDR3 runs 15 residues. The entire variable domain, with the rest obtained from reference TRBV7-9 and TRBJ2-1, is as follows: DTGVSQNPRHKITKRGQNVTFRCDPISEHNRLYWYRQTLGQGPEFLTYFQNEAQLEKSRLLSDRFSAERPKGSFSTLEIQRTEQGDSAMYLCASSPRLAQGNEQFFGPGTRLTVL.

CDR3 in amino acids: CASSFIEGGTGELFF. The rearrangement uses TRBV7-6 and TRBJ2-2; TCRdb picks TRBD2, but there is no DNA to check that call. The CDR3 is made up of 15 amino acids. CDR1 SGHVS and CDR2 FNYEAQ come from the germline V gene. The whole variable domain, filled in from reference TRBV7-6 and TRBJ2-2, reads GAGVSQSPRYKVTKRGQDVALRCDPISGHVSLYWYRQALGQGPEFLTYFNYEAQQDKSGLPNDRFSAERPEGSISTLTIQRTEQRDSAMYRCASSFIEGGTGELFFGEGSRLTVL.

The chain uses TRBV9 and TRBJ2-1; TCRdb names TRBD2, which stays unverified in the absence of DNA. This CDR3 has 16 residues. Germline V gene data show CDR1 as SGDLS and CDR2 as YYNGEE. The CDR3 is CASSGTSGGNYNEQFF.

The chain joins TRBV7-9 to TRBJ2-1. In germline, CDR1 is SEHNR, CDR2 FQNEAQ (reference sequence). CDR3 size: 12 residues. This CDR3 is CASSLAENEQFF.

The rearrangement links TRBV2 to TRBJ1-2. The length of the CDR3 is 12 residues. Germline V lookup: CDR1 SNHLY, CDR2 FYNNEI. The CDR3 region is CASSARSYGYTF.

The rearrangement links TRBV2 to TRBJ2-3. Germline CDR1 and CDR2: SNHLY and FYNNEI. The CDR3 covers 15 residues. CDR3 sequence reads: CASIELLTSTDTQYF.

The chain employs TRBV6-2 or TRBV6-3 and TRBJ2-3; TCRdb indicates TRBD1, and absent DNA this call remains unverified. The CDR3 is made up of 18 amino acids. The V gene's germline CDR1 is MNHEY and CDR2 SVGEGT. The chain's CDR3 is CASSSGGYYREATDTQYF.

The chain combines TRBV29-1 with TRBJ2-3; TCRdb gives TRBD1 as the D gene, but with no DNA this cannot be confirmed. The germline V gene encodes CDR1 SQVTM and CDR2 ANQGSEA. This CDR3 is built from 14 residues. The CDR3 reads CSVEQGLGWDTQYF.

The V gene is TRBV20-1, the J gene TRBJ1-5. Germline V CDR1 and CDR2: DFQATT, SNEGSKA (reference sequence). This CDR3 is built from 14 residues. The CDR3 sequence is CSASSGRARQPQHF.

The CDR3 is CASSSRGSGANVLTF. J is TRBJ2-6 and V is TRBV6-2 or TRBV6-3; TCRdb designates TRBD1, a call that cannot be tested without DNA. The CDR3 loop spans 15 amino acids. Germline loops: CDR1 MNHEY, CDR2 SVGEGT.

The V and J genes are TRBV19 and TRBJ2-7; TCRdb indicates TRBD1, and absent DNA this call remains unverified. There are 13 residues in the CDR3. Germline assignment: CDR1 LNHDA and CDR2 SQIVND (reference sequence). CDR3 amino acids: CASGQGGLWGHHF.

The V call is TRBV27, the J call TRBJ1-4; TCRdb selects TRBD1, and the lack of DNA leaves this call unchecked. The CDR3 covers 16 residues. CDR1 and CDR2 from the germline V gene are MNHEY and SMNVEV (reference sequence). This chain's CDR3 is CASSKTGILGDEKLFF.

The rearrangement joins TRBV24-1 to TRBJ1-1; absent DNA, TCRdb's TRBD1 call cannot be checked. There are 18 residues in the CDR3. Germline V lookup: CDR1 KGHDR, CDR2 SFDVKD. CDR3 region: CATSDLQASVLLNTEAFF.

CDR3 in amino acids: CASRPWPLQPSGANVLTF. The genes are TRBV19 and TRBJ2-6; there is no DNA to check the TCRdb D call of TRBD1. Germline-derived CDR1 and CDR2 are LNHDA and SQIVND (reference sequence). This CDR3 contains 18 residues.